These 23 T cell receptor beta chains were sequenced from one sample in a study of Ad26.COV2.S vaccination and SARS-CoV-2 variants (dated by TCRdb to about 2021). The sample's treatment or condition label is to be understood as: roughly 19 received Ad26.COV2.S at low or high dose, single or two shots; about 5 received placebo; per-sample allocation not given. Repertoires of vaccine and placebo recipients were sequenced from samples taken on day 63 after the first injection. Preparation of the library involved the immunoSEQ multiplex PCR assay. As stored in TCRdb, this immuneACCESS dataset retains in-frame rearrangements with V and J assigned. A fraction of the clones does not appear; measured against another copy, unresolved V genes explain less than half of the discrepancy, and the remainder lacks a known reason. The sample yields roughly 300,000 clones; 80% to 90% were counted once. The biggest ten clones account for over 8.5% of the sample.

The material sequenced was peripheral blood, taken in a trial of Ad26.COV2.S vaccine versus placebo. These receptors all come from a person aged 18-65 years who received the Ad26.COV2.S COVID-19 vaccine or a placebo.

The chain carries TRBV11-2 and TRBJ1-5; the match to TRBD1 covers 7 bases. Trimming took 2 bases from V and 2 from J; bases not matched to a gene: 12. Per germline, CDR1 SGHAT and CDR2 FQNNGV. The CDR3 has 18 residues. The CDR3 nucleotides are TGTGCCAGCAGCTTAAGGAACAGGGGCTGGGGAGGCAATCAGCCCCAGCATTTT. As protein: CASSLRNRGWGGNQPQHF.

This sequence joins TRBV5-1 and TRBJ2-5; 8 nucleotides agree with TRBD1. CDR3 size: 15 residues. Germline values: CDR1 SGHRS, CDR2 YFSETQ. With 4 bases clipped from V and 0 bases from J, the junction kept 5 bases outside the gene matches. The CDR3 DNA follows: TGCGCCAGCAGCCCGACAGGGGCGAACCAAGAGACCCAGTACTTC. Its translation is CASSPTGANQETQYF.

The chain employs TRBV27 and TRBJ1-6; a possible D gene is TRBD1 (5 bases). The CDR3 has 17 residues. V was trimmed by 5 bases and J by 0 bases, leaving 14 bases between them. From germline, CDR1 is MNHEY and CDR2 SMNVEV (reference sequence). The CDR3 DNA is TGTGCCAGCAGTCGCCGCGGGGGTTACTCCTATAATTCACCCCTCCACTTT. Amino acids: CASSRRGGYSYNSPLHF.

The rearrangement uses TRBV5-4 and TRBJ1-1, with a tentative D call TRBD1 (5 bases). The CDR3 loop spans 16 amino acids. V lost 4 bases to trimming and J lost 7 bases, with 23 bases between them. Germline values: CDR1 SGHNT, CDR2 YYREEE (reference sequence). In DNA form, the CDR3 reads TGTGCCAGCAGCCCCGGCACGGGAGGGCTGAGGGGTGAAGCTTTCTTT. Protein sequence: CASSPGTGGLRGEAFF.

The J gene is TRBJ2-1, the V gene TRBV7-3; 9 bases are a match to TRBD2. After removal of 5 bases from V and 4 bases from J, the junction contained 15 bases not matched to a gene. Germline V gives CDR1 SGHTA, CDR2 FQGTGA. CDR3 size: 18 residues. For the CDR3, the DNA is TGTGCCAGCAGCCCTCAACCCCAGACTAGCGGCTTTTACAATGAGCAGTTCTTC. This translates into CASSPQPQTSGFYNEQFF.

Turning to this clone: This specimen includes other DNA sequences encoding the same CDR3. This chain joins TRBV12-3 or TRBV12-4 and TRBJ1-1; 8 positions match TRBD1. V lost 5 bases to trimming and J lost 4 bases; unmatched junction nucleotides: 3. CDR3 length: 13 amino acids. This CDR3 reads CASSLQGATEAFF. CDR3 sequence (DNA): TGTGCCAGCAGTCTCCAGGGGGCCACTGAAGCTTTCTTT.

V is TRBV24-1 and J is TRBJ1-2; D is unresolved. V gave up 1 base and J gave up 3 bases, with 2 bases separating them. CDR1 and CDR2 (germline): KGHDR, SFDVKD. The CDR3 extends over 12 amino acids. The CDR3 bases are TGTGCCACCAGTGATTTCCACTATGGCTACACCTTC. The encoded protein is CATSDFHYGYTF.

The genes are TRBV29-1 and TRBJ2-1, with TRBD2 identical over 12 bases. Germline-derived CDR1 and CDR2 are SQVTM and ANQGSEA. This CDR3 region has 13 residues. V trimming: 6 bases; J trimming: 4 bases; junction bases outside the gene matches: 1. DNA for the CDR3: TGCAGCGTCACTAGCGGGGGGTACAATGAGCAGTTCTTC. This gives the protein CSVTSGGYNEQFF.

The CDR3 loop is CATSDLGQSGDYGYTF. The CDR3 DNA follows: TGTGCCACCAGTGATCTGGGACAGTCAGGGGACTATGGCTACACCTTC. V and J are TRBV24-1 and TRBJ1-2; 7 positions match TRBD1. With V trimmed by 3 bases and J by 3 bases, 9 bases remained unmatched. The CDR3 length is 16 residues. Looked up from germline, CDR1 is KGHDR and CDR2 is SFDVKD.

This chain connects TRBV5-6 to TRBJ1-6; the D is unclear. V lost 5 bases and J lost 1, with 7 bases in between. The CDR3 has 14 amino acids. The germline V gene has CDR1 SGHDT and CDR2 YYEEEE. DNA for the CDR3: TGTGCCAGCAGTCGGCGGTCCTATAATTCACCCCTCCACTTT. It translates to CASSRRSYNSPLHF. Based on the CDR3 plus reference TRBV5-6 and TRBJ1-6, the full variable domain is DAGVTQSPTHLIKTRGQQVTLRCSPKSGHDTVSWYQQALGQGPQFIFQYYEEEERQRGNFPDRFSGHQFPNYSSELNVNALLLGDSALYLCASSRRSYNSPLHFGNGTRLTVT.

This clone showed up just a few times. The chain combines TRBV27 with TRBJ2-7; the match to TRBD1 covers 7 bases. Trimming cost V 6 bases and J 0 bases; bases outside gene matches: 8. Germline-derived CDR1 and CDR2 are MNHEY and SMNVEV (reference sequence). The CDR3 totals 15 residues. This CDR3 reads CASRRTTGSSYEQYF. The CDR3 nucleotides are TGTGCCAGCAGACGAACGACAGGGAGCTCCTACGAGCAGTACTTC.

Here the CDR3 DNA reads TGTGCCAGTAGTCCAAGGACAGACTCCCAAGAGACCCAGTACTTC. Amino acid sequence: CASSPRTDSQETQYF. This chain uses TRBV19 with TRBJ2-5; D perhaps matches TRBD1 (6 bases). The CDR3 contains 15 residues. The germline CDR1 and CDR2 sequences are LNHDA and SQIVND (reference sequence). Between the trimmed V and J ends, which lost 5 bases and 1 base, there was a span of 14 bases.

This chain joins TRBV6-5 and TRBJ2-7; D possibly corresponds to TRBD2 (7 bases). The CDR3 totals 14 residues. CDR1 is MNHEY, CDR2 SVGAGI, per germline. V shed 6 bases and J shed 4 bases, with 16 bases lying between them. For the CDR3, the DNA is TGTGCCAGCAGCTATAAAGCGGGACAATACGAGCAGTACTTC. This encodes CASSYKAGQYEQYF.

Written as DNA, the CDR3 is TGTGCCAGCAGTTCAGACTATGGAACCTACAATGAGCAGTTCTTC. Amino acid sequence: CASSSDYGTYNEQFF. V usage is TRBV11-3 and J usage is TRBJ2-1, with D tentatively TRBD2 (5 bases). CDR1 is SGHNT, CDR2 YENEEA, per germline. Deletions cut 6 bases from V and 2 bases from J, with 14 bases between. CDR3 length equals 15 residues.

The V call is TRBV5-6, the J call TRBJ2-1; TRBD2 is a possible D gene (6 bases). The CDR3 runs to 15 residues. Trimming removed 0 bases from V and 10 bases from J, with 17 bases in between. The germline CDR1 and CDR2 sequences are SGHDT and YYEEEE. The CDR3 DNA follows: TGTGCCAGCAGCTTGGCACTAGCCATGCGACAGGAGCAGTTCTTC. This translates into CASSLALAMRQEQFF.

This clone has more than one count but fewer than ten. The gene calls are TRBV5-1 and TRBJ2-2; possibly TRBD1 for D (5 bases). Trimming left V 4 bases short and J 7 bases short, with 14 bases between. CDR1 is SGHRS, CDR2 YFSETQ, per germline. The CDR3 totals 14 residues. CDR3 sequence (DNA): TGCGCCAGCAGCACGGGCCTCCAGGGCGGGGAGCTGTTTTTT. Residues: CASSTGLQGGELFF. Full variable domain (rest looked up from reference TRBV5-1 and TRBJ2-2): KAGVTQTPRYLIKTRGQQVTLSCSPISGHRSVSWYQQTPGQGLQFLFEYFSETQRNKGNFPGRFSGRQFSNSRSEMNVSTLELGDSALYLCASSTGLQGGELFFGEGSRLTVL.

V usage is TRBV28 and J usage is TRBJ2-7; D may be TRBD1 (6 bases). The germline CDR1 and CDR2 sequences are MDHEN and SYDVKM. This CDR3 spans 12 amino acids. V dropped 6 bases and J dropped 2 bases, with 8 bases sitting between them. DNA for the CDR3: TGTGCCAGCAGGGGGGCCACCTACGAGCAGTACTTC. Protein product: CASRGATYEQYF. Full variable domain (remainder filled in from reference TRBV28 and TRBJ2-7): DVKVTQSSRYLVKRTGEKVFLECVQDMDHENMFWYRQDPGLGLRLIYFSYDVKMKEKGDIPEGYSVSREKKERFSLILESASTNQTSMYLCASRGATYEQYFGPGTRLTVT.

The chain carries TRBV11-2 and TRBJ1-6; D is unclear. The V end was cut by 1 base, the J end by 9 bases, with 10 bases between. The CDR3 consists of 14 residues. Germline values: CDR1 SGHAT, CDR2 FQNNGV. CDR3 loop: CASSLVNQASPLHF. The CDR3 coding sequence is TGTGCCAGCAGCTTAGTTAATCAGGCTTCACCCCTCCACTTT.

This chain connects TRBV24-1 to TRBJ2-5, with D perhaps being TRBD1 or TRBD2 (5 bases each). Trimming removed 2 bases at V and 6 bases at J, with 15 bases between. The CDR3 extends over 15 amino acids. The V gene's germline CDR1 is KGHDR and CDR2 SFDVKD. The CDR3 here is CATSDSGTSEKTQYF. The CDR3 DNA sequence: TGTGCCACCAGTGATTCCGGGACCAGCGAGAAGACCCAGTACTTC.

This chain uses TRBV2 with TRBJ2-7, with 9 positions matching TRBD2. CDR3 length: 17 residues. The V gene end was trimmed by 4 bases and the J gene end by 2 bases; junction bases not matched to a gene: 12. Germline CDR1 reads SNHLY; CDR2 reads FYNNEI. CDR3 sequence reads: CASSGGNGLAGTYEQYF. The CDR3 nucleotides read TGTGCCAGCAGTGGGGGTAATGGTCTAGCGGGGACCTACGAGCAGTACTTC.

The chain has TRBV25-1 and TRBJ1-2; D is unclear. This CDR3 is 14 amino acids long. Between the trimmed V and J ends, which lost 2 bases and 4 bases, there was a span of 11 bases. CDR1 and CDR2 from the germline V gene are MGHDK and SYGVNS. The CDR3 DNA sequence: TGTGCCAGCAGTGAAGGAGGGAATTCCTATGGCTACACCTTC. Translating it yields CASSEGGNSYGYTF.

The J gene is TRBJ1-2, the V gene TRBV10-3; 8 positions agree with TRBD1. V lost 6 bases, J lost 2 bases, and 5 bases stayed unmatched. Germline V gene lookup returns CDR1 ENHRY and CDR2 SYGVKD. CDR3 size: 14 residues. The CDR3 loop is CAIRNDRGNYGYTF. CDR3 in DNA: TGTGCCATCAGGAACGACAGGGGCAACTATGGCTACACCTTC.

The chain has TRBV11-2 and TRBJ2-2; the D gene is possibly TRBD2 (6 bases). The CDR3 consists of 18 residues. CDR1 and CDR2 (germline): SGHAT, FQNNGV. V shed 4 bases and J shed 7 bases, with 25 bases lying between them. As DNA, the CDR3 is TGTGCCAGCAGCTCCCTCGCATCATATCGGAGGGCCGGCGGGGAGCTGTTTTTT. Protein product: CASSSLASYRRAGGELFF.